This TCR beta chain comes out of a study of siplizumab effects on memory and regulatory T cells. Study-level findings and limits: Reactions containing siplizumab showed mappable alloreactive CD4+ clones averaging roughly 70% Treg-derived, versus 25% to 30% in controls. Sequences that were alloreactive and traceable to unstimulated CD4+ memory cells were significantly reduced by siplizumab.

As to this clone: What it binds is unknown.

CDR1 and CDR2 from the germline V gene are MNHNS and SASEGT. CDR3 length equals 15 residues. V lost 6 bases and J lost 5; bases outside the gene matches: 12. The assay looked at some 9.8 x 10^4 TCR templates in each sample. Some clones are missing from TCRdb's copy, which holds only in-frame ones; the method was immunoSEQ multiplex PCR. The data show tens of thousands of clones, with about 90% seen just once and 0.25% held by the top ten. The source material was naive CD4+ T cells sorted from blood. The origin of this receptor is a human donor in good health. This chain connects TRBV6-1 to TRBJ2-5; 7 bases line up with TRBD2. CDR3 sequence reads: CASSRTDPAGETQYF. The CDR3 region has the DNA TGTGCCAGCAGCCGAACGGACCCAGCGGGGGAGACCCAGTACTTC.